Described below is a single TCR beta chain sequence and its context. Antigen specificity is unknown. The source of the sample is a study of T cells after yellow fever vaccination. Study overall: In the case of low-cell-number fractions, SMART-Seq v4 Ultra Low Input was used for preparation.

TCRdb itself ran the 5' RACE reads through MiXCR, one entry per CDR3 protein. The data contain about 320,000 distinct CDR3 sequences, over 3.5% of them singletons. Germline V gives CDR1 SGHRS, CDR2 YFSETQ. Trimming removed 4 bases at V and 4 bases at J, with 12 bases between. The CDR3 is 13 amino acids. Study conclusions and caveats: Post-booster repertoires contained most primary-vaccination clones again (96% CD4, 85% to 90% CD8).

The material was PBMCs, obtained 15 days after the yellow fever booster vaccination. The chain employs TRBV5-1 and TRBJ2-7; D is unresolved. The clonotype originates from a man aged 18-30 years who received the YFV17D yellow fever vaccine. CDR3 sequence reads: CASSRTNEYEQYF. Written as DNA, the CDR3 is TGCGCCAGCAGCCGAACCAACGAGTACGAGCAGTACTTC.